These T cell receptor beta chains were read from a single sample in a study of cytomegalovirus exposure and HLA in healthy donors. Some clones are missing from TCRdb's copy, which holds only in-frame ones; the method was immunoSEQ multiplex PCR. The sample has 150,000 or so clones, 94% seen once; the top ten hold 1.5% to 2%. Material: PBMCs. The receptors were sampled from a young man in good health and CMV-seropositive. Both conserved end residues are trimmed from each CDR3. A D gene is named only where the DNA matches it firmly.

D: TRBD2
J: TRBJ2-7
V: TRBV19
CDR3: ASSLAGGPSYEQY

D: -
J: TRBJ2-1
V: TRBV6-1
CDR3: ACGWNEQF

D: -
J: TRBJ2-7
V: TRBV4-1
CDR3: ASSQDWHPGAYEQY

D: TRBD2
J: TRBJ2-5
V: TRBV4-1
CDR3: ASSQDVGLAGRQETQY

D: -
J: TRBJ2-1
V: TRBV19
CDR3: ASSNQLGQGGNEQF

D: TRBD2
J: TRBJ2-7
V: TRBV10-1
CDR3: ASTRSGLAGVLDPYEQY

D: -
J: TRBJ2-7
V: TRBV5-1
CDR3: ASSVTGTRAYEQY

D: -
J: TRBJ1-5
V: TRBV15
CDR3: ATSREIRGGRPQH

D: TRBD1
J: TRBJ1-2
V: TRBV7-9
CDR3: ASSLVQGLNYGYT

D: TRBD2
J: TRBJ2-3
V: TRBV28
CDR3: ASSLKAGGLDTQY

D: -
J: TRBJ2-3
V: TRBV5-1
CDR3: ASSLIPTSTDTQY

D: -
J: TRBJ2-2
V: TRBV18
CDR3: ASSRISGELF

D: TRBD1
J: TRBJ2-3
V: TRBV5-1
CDR3: ASSSRTGYTDTQY

D: TRBD1
J: TRBJ1-4
V: TRBV11-2
CDR3: ASSFFFAGPGQLNEKLF

D: -
J: TRBJ2-3
V: TRBV28
CDR3: ASSLVSESTDTQY

D: -
J: TRBJ2-5
V: TRBV7-2
CDR3: ASSFSSGTRETQY

D: TRBD2
J: TRBJ2-7
V: TRBV27
CDR3: ASSPLGLAGGWYEQY

D: -
J: TRBJ1-4
V: TRBV5-6
CDR3: ASSRGQSNEKLF

D: TRBD1
J: TRBJ2-3
V: TRBV5-6
CDR3: ACRGGPSTDTQY

D: -
J: TRBJ1-4
V: TRBV28
CDR3: ASSGGDEKLF

D: TRBD2
J: TRBJ2-7
V: TRBV7-2
CDR3: ASSGWTSGTYEQY

D: -
J: TRBJ2-7
V: TRBV5-1
CDR3: ASSLVQPDEQY

D: TRBD1
J: TRBJ1-2
V: TRBV10-3
CDR3: AITTAPDRGGYGYT

D: -
J: TRBJ1-5
V: TRBV10-2
CDR3: ASNQGGNQPQH

D: -
J: TRBJ1-1
V: TRBV2
CDR3: ASAPLSGNTEAF

D: -
J: TRBJ2-2
V: TRBV27
CDR3: ASSAPQQGQNTGELF

D: -
J: TRBJ2-5
V: TRBV29-1
CDR3: SGILQETQY

D: TRBD1
J: TRBJ2-5
V: TRBV5-1
CDR3: ASSLAPRQGEETQY

D: -
J: TRBJ2-3
V: TRBV5-1
CDR3: ASSLAMRSTDTQY

D: TRBD1
J: TRBJ1-2
V: TRBV7-9
CDR3: ASSLIMGQGANGYT

D: TRBD1
J: TRBJ2-7
V: TRBV6-5
CDR3: ASSSSTGTYEQY

D: -
J: TRBJ1-1
V: TRBV27
CDR3: ATRYRATTEAF

D: TRBD2
J: TRBJ2-3
V: TRBV4-1
CDR3: ASSQDLVASGSVFADTQY

D: TRBD2
J: TRBJ2-7
V: TRBV27
CDR3: ASSLSGPLAGVYEQY

D: TRBD1
J: TRBJ2-7
V: TRBV7-9
CDR3: ASSLERGDRGLDEQY

D: TRBD2
J: TRBJ2-7
V: TRBV13
CDR3: ASSPPSGRVRQY

D: TRBD1
J: TRBJ1-1
V: TRBV30
CDR3: AWVRDRALNTEAF

D: -
J: TRBJ2-7
V: TRBV5-1
CDR3: ASFQGISGMDEQY

D: TRBD2
J: TRBJ2-1
V: TRBV11-3
CDR3: ASSPRLAGPYNEQF

D: TRBD1
J: TRBJ1-5
V: TRBV28
CDR3: ASKAGGWGNQPQH

D: TRBD1
J: TRBJ2-7
V: TRBV5-4
CDR3: ASSLGTGNQY

D: -
J: TRBJ1-5
V: TRBV28
CDR3: ASRPGGRYQPQH

D: -
J: TRBJ2-3
V: TRBV7-2
CDR3: ASSSPLGSDTQY

D: -
J: TRBJ2-1
V: TRBV18
CDR3: ASSPSRYSYNEQF

D: -
J: TRBJ2-7
V: TRBV19
CDR3: ASRAEGRSPYEQY

D: TRBD1
J: TRBJ1-5
V: TRBV2
CDR3: ASSEAETGADQPQH

D: -
J: TRBJ2-7
V: TRBV4-1
CDR3: ASSQGGRFTYEQY

D: TRBD2
J: TRBJ2-1
V: TRBV19
CDR3: ASSTPILAGAYNEQF

D: TRBD1
J: TRBJ2-2
V: TRBV18
CDR3: ASSQDRVSGELF

D: TRBD2
J: TRBJ2-7
V: TRBV18
CDR3: ASSKAGGGSYEQY

D: -
J: TRBJ2-1
V: TRBV6-5
CDR3: ASSRTGGAYNEQF

D: -
J: TRBJ1-4
V: TRBV7-9
CDR3: ASSSGQNEKLF

D: -
J: TRBJ1-6
V: TRBV9
CDR3: ASSVSSLAYNSPLH

D: -
J: TRBJ1-3
V: TRBV9
CDR3: ASSVEAGRSGNTIY

D: TRBD2
J: TRBJ2-1
V: TRBV5-1
CDR3: ASNFGRGNEQF

D: -
J: TRBJ2-2
V: TRBV7-6
CDR3: ASSLGGGGELF

D: -
J: TRBJ2-1
V: TRBV5-4
CDR3: ASSLAMSDNEQF